A selection of T cell receptor beta chains follows, all from one sample in a study of cytomegalovirus exposure and HLA in healthy donors. Here immunoSEQ multiplex PCR was the method, and the copy in TCRdb shows in-frame clones only, minus some. The profile shows approximately 98,000 clones, 70% to 85% of them singletons. Input material: PBMCs. These receptor sequences come from a woman aged 18 to 35 in good health and CMV-seronegative. The CDR3 runs from the conserved cysteine through the conserved F or W. The D gene is left open where the match is weak. Clone size appears in some rows only: once, few, many, or a class for an expanded clone.

d_call: .; clone_size: .; v_call: TRBV7-6; j_call: TRBJ1-5; cdr3_nt: TGTGCCAGCAGCTTAGGGGGAGGCAATCAGCCCCAGCATTTT; cdr3_aa: CASSLGGGNQPQHF
d_call: .; clone_size: .; v_call: TRBV4-2; j_call: TRBJ2-3; cdr3_nt: TGTGCCAGCAGCCAAGATGCGGCAGATACGCAGTATTTT; cdr3_aa: CASSQDAADTQYF
d_call: TRBD1; clone_size: few; v_call: TRBV7-2; j_call: TRBJ2-1; cdr3_nt: TGTGCCAGCAGCCCCAGACAGGGGGACTACAATGAGCAGTTCTTC; cdr3_aa: CASSPRQGDYNEQFF
d_call: TRBD2; clone_size: .; v_call: TRBV7-2; j_call: TRBJ2-7; cdr3_nt: TGTGCCAGCAGCCCCCGGGGGGCTAGCGGGGGTAACTACGAGCAGTACTTC; cdr3_aa: CASSPRGASGGNYEQYF
d_call: TRBD1; clone_size: .; v_call: TRBV9; j_call: TRBJ2-3; cdr3_nt: TGTGCCAGCAGCGTAGTCGATGGACAGGGCCCAGATACGCAGTATTTT; cdr3_aa: CASSVVDGQGPDTQYF
d_call: .; clone_size: .; v_call: TRBV5-1; j_call: TRBJ1-1; cdr3_nt: TGCGCCAGCAGCTCAGGACTAAACACTGAAGCTTTCTTT; cdr3_aa: CASSSGLNTEAFF
d_call: TRBD1; clone_size: .; v_call: TRBV5-8; j_call: TRBJ1-3; cdr3_nt: TGTGCCAGCAGTTCCGGGACAGGGTGGTCCCCAGGTGGAAACACCATATATTTT; cdr3_aa: CASSSGTGWSPGGNTIYF
d_call: .; clone_size: .; v_call: TRBV2; j_call: TRBJ1-6; cdr3_nt: TGTGCCAGCAGTGACACAGGGTGGGGATCACCCCTCCACTTT; cdr3_aa: CASSDTGWGSPLHF
d_call: .; clone_size: .; v_call: TRBV5-1; j_call: TRBJ1-1; cdr3_nt: TGCGCCAGCAGCTTGGGAGGCCCCGACACTGAAGCTTTCTTT; cdr3_aa: CASSLGGPDTEAFF
d_call: TRBD2; clone_size: .; v_call: TRBV27; j_call: TRBJ2-7; cdr3_nt: TGTGCCAGCAGTTTAACTAGCGCCTCCTACGAGCAGTACTTC; cdr3_aa: CASSLTSASYEQYF
d_call: .; clone_size: .; v_call: TRBV5-4; j_call: TRBJ2-4; cdr3_nt: TGTGCCAGCAGCTTGGACCGCGGCATTCAGTACTTC; cdr3_aa: CASSLDRGIQYF
d_call: .; clone_size: .; v_call: TRBV30; j_call: TRBJ1-5; cdr3_nt: TGTGCCTGGAGAGGAGTAGCAAATCAGCCCCAGCATTTT; cdr3_aa: CAWRGVANQPQHF
d_call: .; clone_size: .; v_call: TRBV5-6; j_call: TRBJ1-1; cdr3_nt: TGTGCCAGCAGCCCCGGTAGGGGCGCTGAAGCTTTCTTT; cdr3_aa: CASSPGRGAEAFF
d_call: TRBD2; clone_size: .; v_call: TRBV2; j_call: TRBJ2-1; cdr3_nt: TGTGCCAGCAGACCGGCCGGGGGGGCAAGCTCCTACAATGAGCAGTTCTTC; cdr3_aa: CASRPAGGASSYNEQFF
d_call: TRBD1; clone_size: .; v_call: TRBV11-2; j_call: TRBJ1-3; cdr3_nt: TGTGCCAGCAGCTTAGGGACAGGGGAATTCACTGGAAACACCATATATTTT; cdr3_aa: CASSLGTGEFTGNTIYF
d_call: .; clone_size: .; v_call: TRBV7-2; j_call: TRBJ2-7; cdr3_nt: TGTGCCAGCAGCGTCATCCCCGATCGGGAGCAGTACTTC; cdr3_aa: CASSVIPDREQYF
d_call: TRBD1; clone_size: few; v_call: TRBV5-4; j_call: TRBJ1-2; cdr3_nt: TGTGCCAGCACCATTGAGGGCCGGACAGGGGATCTTGGCTACACCTTC; cdr3_aa: CASTIEGRTGDLGYTF
d_call: .; clone_size: .; v_call: TRBV7-6; j_call: TRBJ1-5; cdr3_nt: TGTGCCAGCACAGAGAACGCACAGGCCCATCAGCCCCAGCATTTT; cdr3_aa: CASTENAQAHQPQHF
d_call: TRBD1; clone_size: .; v_call: TRBV7-6; j_call: TRBJ1-1; cdr3_nt: TGTGCCAGCAGCTTAGGGACAGGGGATGAAGCTTTCTTT; cdr3_aa: CASSLGTGDEAFF
d_call: .; clone_size: .; v_call: TRBV2; j_call: TRBJ1-2; cdr3_nt: TGTGCCAGCAGTGCCTTCCTCTTACAGGGATTCGCCTATGGCTACACCTTC; cdr3_aa: CASSAFLLQGFAYGYTF
d_call: .; clone_size: .; v_call: TRBV5-1; j_call: TRBJ1-1; cdr3_nt: TGCGCCAGCAGCCGCCAGGGGAACACTGAAGCTTTCTTT; cdr3_aa: CASSRQGNTEAFF
d_call: .; clone_size: .; v_call: TRBV7-9; j_call: TRBJ1-4; cdr3_nt: TGTGCCAGCAGCTTAGATAGTGGGACTTGGGATGAAAAACTGTTTTTT; cdr3_aa: CASSLDSGTWDEKLFF
d_call: TRBD2; clone_size: .; v_call: TRBV7-3; j_call: TRBJ2-1; cdr3_nt: TGTGCCAGCAGCTTAAGAGGAGGACTAGGGAATGAGCAGTTCTTC; cdr3_aa: CASSLRGGLGNEQFF
d_call: TRBD2; clone_size: .; v_call: TRBV30; j_call: TRBJ2-1; cdr3_nt: TGTGCCTGGAGCCCACTAGCGGGGGGCTACAATGAGCAGTTCTTC; cdr3_aa: CAWSPLAGGYNEQFF
d_call: TRBD2; clone_size: .; v_call: TRBV9; j_call: TRBJ2-1; cdr3_nt: TGTGCCAGCAGCGTCGGACTAGCGGGGGAGGAGCATGAGCAGTTCTTC; cdr3_aa: CASSVGLAGEEHEQFF
d_call: .; clone_size: .; v_call: TRBV9; j_call: TRBJ1-6; cdr3_nt: TGTGCCAGCAGCTCCTCTGGGGCGCCCAATTCACCCCTCCACTTT; cdr3_aa: CASSSSGAPNSPLHF
d_call: .; clone_size: .; v_call: TRBV7-9; j_call: TRBJ1-2; cdr3_nt: TGTGCCAGCCGGGGTTATGGCTACACCTTC; cdr3_aa: CASRGYGYTF
d_call: TRBD2; clone_size: .; v_call: TRBV6-1; j_call: TRBJ2-5; cdr3_nt: TGTGCCAGCAGCCCGGCGGGGGGGGCCCAGTACTTC; cdr3_aa: CASSPAGGAQYF
d_call: .; clone_size: .; v_call: TRBV30; j_call: TRBJ1-4; cdr3_nt: TGTGCCTGGAGTTGGGGAGGGACGGGGGGGACTAATGAAAAACTGTTTTTT; cdr3_aa: CAWSWGGTGGTNEKLFF
d_call: TRBD2; clone_size: .; v_call: TRBV4-2; j_call: TRBJ2-2; cdr3_nt: TGTGCCAGCAGCCAAGATACTAGCGGGGCGGGCGGGGAGCTGTTTTTT; cdr3_aa: CASSQDTSGAGGELFF
d_call: .; clone_size: few; v_call: TRBV6-5; j_call: TRBJ2-3; cdr3_nt: TGTGCGCGGGCCGATCCTAGGGAGTATTTT; cdr3_aa: CARADPREYF
d_call: .; clone_size: .; v_call: TRBV19; j_call: TRBJ2-4; cdr3_nt: TGTGCCAGTAGTAACTGGATCCAGGGCAAAAACATTCAGTACTTC; cdr3_aa: CASSNWIQGKNIQYF
d_call: TRBD2; clone_size: .; v_call: TRBV4-2; j_call: TRBJ2-3; cdr3_nt: TGTGCCAGCAGCCAAGACGTGACTAGCGGGGGGGGTAGCACAGATACGCAGTATTTT; cdr3_aa: CASSQDVTSGGGSTDTQYF
d_call: .; clone_size: .; v_call: TRBV5-1; j_call: TRBJ1-5; cdr3_nt: TGCGCCAGCAGCTTGGAATACAGGGCCCTGGGGAGCAATCAGCCCCAGCATTTT; cdr3_aa: CASSLEYRALGSNQPQHF
d_call: .; clone_size: once; v_call: TRBV5-1; j_call: TRBJ1-1; cdr3_nt: TGCGCCAGCAGTCGGGGGACTGAAGCTTTCTTT; cdr3_aa: CASSRGTEAFF
d_call: .; clone_size: .; v_call: TRBV11-2; j_call: TRBJ2-5; cdr3_nt: TGTGCCAGCAGCTTAGATCAGAGGGTTGAGACCCAGTACTTC; cdr3_aa: CASSLDQRVETQYF
d_call: .; clone_size: .; v_call: TRBV6-5; j_call: TRBJ1-1; cdr3_nt: TGTGCCAGCAGAATCCGGGACATCAACACTGAAGCTTTCTTT; cdr3_aa: CASRIRDINTEAFF
d_call: TRBD2; clone_size: .; v_call: TRBV13; j_call: TRBJ2-1; cdr3_nt: TGTGCCAGCAGCACGCGGGGGGCCAACAATGAGCAGTTCTTC; cdr3_aa: CASSTRGANNEQFF
d_call: TRBD1; clone_size: .; v_call: TRBV4-1; j_call: TRBJ1-4; cdr3_nt: TGCGCCAGCAGCCCCTCTCAGGGGGTGGGAGAAAAACTGTTTTTT; cdr3_aa: CASSPSQGVGEKLFF
d_call: .; clone_size: .; v_call: TRBV19; j_call: TRBJ1-2; cdr3_nt: TGTGCCAGTACTGAAGACAGGCACTATGGCTACACCTTC; cdr3_aa: CASTEDRHYGYTF
d_call: TRBD2; clone_size: .; v_call: TRBV29-1; j_call: TRBJ2-5; cdr3_nt: TGCAGCGTTGACTGGACTAGCGGGGGGGGGTCCCAGTACTTC; cdr3_aa: CSVDWTSGGGSQYF